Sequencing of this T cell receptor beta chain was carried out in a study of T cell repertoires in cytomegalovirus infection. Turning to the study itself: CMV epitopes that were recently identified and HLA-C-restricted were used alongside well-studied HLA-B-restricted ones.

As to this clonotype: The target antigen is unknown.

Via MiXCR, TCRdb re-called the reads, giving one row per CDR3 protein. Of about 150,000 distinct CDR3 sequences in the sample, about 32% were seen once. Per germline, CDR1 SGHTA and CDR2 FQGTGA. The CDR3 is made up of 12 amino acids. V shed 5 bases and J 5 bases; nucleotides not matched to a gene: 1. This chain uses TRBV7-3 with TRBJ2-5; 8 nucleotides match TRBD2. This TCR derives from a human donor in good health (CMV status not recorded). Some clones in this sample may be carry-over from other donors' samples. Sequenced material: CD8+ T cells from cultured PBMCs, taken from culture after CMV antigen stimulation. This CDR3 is CASSREGETQYF. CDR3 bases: TGTGCCAGCAGCCGGGAGGGCGAGACCCAGTACTTC.